The 28 T cell receptor beta chains reported below all come from one sample, sequenced in a study of cytomegalovirus exposure and HLA in healthy donors. The PCR made use of 60 Vbeta and 13 Jbeta primers. Profiled with immunoSEQ multiplex PCR; TCRdb holds only in-frame clones, not every one. Of about 93,000 clones listed, approximately 68% are singletons. Sequencing input: PBMCs. The receptors were gathered from a boy aged 5-17 years in good health and CMV-seropositive.

As for this clone: The sample holds other DNA sequences that translate to the same CDR3. The chain has TRBV30 and TRBJ2-5; possible D gene TRBD2, 7 bases. Germline V CDR1 and CDR2: GTSNPN, SVGIG (reference sequence). Trimming pared 2 bases from V and 5 bases from J, leaving 9 bases between. The CDR3 covers 12 residues. The DNA of the CDR3 is TGTGCCTGGAGTAGGGGGGGGGAGACCCAGTACTTC. Its translation is CAWSRGGETQYF.

This sequence joins TRBV5-6 and TRBJ1-1, with D unresolved. The CDR3 loop spans 13 amino acids. V lost 3 bases to trimming and J lost 5 bases, with 11 bases between them. In germline, CDR1 is SGHDT, CDR2 YYEEEE. The CDR3 is CASSSNPSTEAFF. CDR3 in DNA: TGTGCCAGCAGCTCTAACCCATCTACTGAAGCTTTCTTT.

This chain uses TRBV6-5 with TRBJ1-5, with TRBD1 matching 7 bases. This CDR3 is built from 13 residues. With V trimmed by 6 bases and J by 3 bases, 2 bases remained unmatched. Germline CDR1 MNHEY, CDR2 SVGAGI. In DNA form, the CDR3 reads TGTGCCAGCAGAACAGGGGTCAATCAGCCCCAGCATTTT. This sequence encodes CASRTGVNQPQHF.

The CDR3: CASSLLGPTGEQGNTIYF. In nucleotides, the CDR3 is TGTGCCAGCAGTTTATTGGGCCCGACAGGGGAACAGGGAAACACCATATATTTT. V and J are TRBV27 and TRBJ1-3; TRBD1 agrees at 8 bases. Unmatched junction bases numbered 12, after V lost 1 base and J lost 4 bases. The CDR3 runs 18 residues. Germline V lookup: CDR1 MNHEY, CDR2 SMNVEV (reference sequence).

The rearrangement joins TRBV5-4 to TRBJ1-1; 11 nucleotides line up with TRBD1. J lost 5 bases, V lost 4 bases, and 4 bases had no gene match. Germline CDR1 is SGHNT and CDR2 is YYREEE (reference sequence). The CDR3 loop spans 14 amino acids. CDR3 nucleotides: TGTGCCAGCAGCGCGGACAGGGGGCAAACTGAAGCTTTCTTT. This translates into CASSADRGQTEAFF.

The chain combines TRBV6-1 with TRBJ1-1, with D tentatively TRBD1 (5 bases). The ends were cut back, 6 bases at V and 5 bases at J, with 13 bases in the middle. Per the germline V gene, CDR1 is MNHNS and CDR2 is SASEGT. CDR3 size: 13 residues. CDR3: CASSTGRATEAFF. The DNA for the CDR3 is TGTGCCAGCAGCACCGGCAGGGCTACTGAAGCTTTCTTT.

The chain carries TRBV5-6 and TRBJ1-2; TRBD1 aligns across 8 bases. The CDR3 sequence is 14 residues long. Per germline, CDR1 SGHDT and CDR2 YYEEEE. The V gene end was trimmed by 4 bases and the J gene end by 7 bases; junction bases not matched to a gene: 9. CDR3 nucleotides: TGTGCCAGCAGCCCGCTCCAGGGGGCTGGTGGCTACACCTTC. This encodes CASSPLQGAGGYTF.

Only a few counts were recorded for this clone. The CDR3 DNA is TGTGCCAGCAGCCGGCTGGGCCCGGGGGAGCAGTTCTTC. Translating it yields CASSRLGPGEQFF. The chain has TRBV28 and TRBJ2-1; weak D call: TRBD2 (5 bases). Germline CDR1 reads MDHEN; CDR2 reads SYDVKM. CDR3 length: 13 amino acids. Trimming shortened V by 6 bases and J by 10 bases, and 16 bases separated the two germline ends. Combining the CDR3 with reference TRBV28 and TRBJ2-1 gives the whole variable domain DVKVTQSSRYLVKRTGEKVFLECVQDMDHENMFWYRQDPGLGLRLIYFSYDVKMKEKGDIPEGYSVSREKKERFSLILESASTNQTSMYLCASSRLGPGEQFFGPGTRLTVL.

The chain combines TRBV2 with TRBJ1-1; a possible D gene is TRBD1 (6 bases). This CDR3 has 13 residues. From germline, CDR1 is SNHLY and CDR2 FYNNEI. With 7 bases removed from V and 6 bases from J, the gap between germline ends came to 15 bases. CDR3 in amino acids: CASNLRGPAEAFF. The DNA of the CDR3 is TGTGCCAGCAACCTCAGGGGCCCCGCTGAAGCTTTCTTT.

The V gene is TRBV4-3, the J gene TRBJ2-5; 7 nucleotides align to TRBD1. This CDR3 is 13 amino acids long. V trimming: 1 base; J trimming: 5 bases; junction bases outside the gene matches: 1. Germline V lookup: CDR1 LGHNA, CDR2 YSLEER. As DNA, the CDR3 is TGCGCCAGCAGCCAAGGCAGGGGGGAGACCCAGTACTTC. Amino acid sequence: CASSQGRGETQYF.

This chain uses TRBV6-1 with TRBJ1-5; no definite D call. Germline V gene sequence: CDR1 MNHNS, CDR2 SASEGT. V dropped 2 bases and J dropped 3 bases, with 5 bases sitting between them. This CDR3 is 13 amino acids long. The CDR3 bases are TGTGCCAGCAGTGAACTACTCAATCAGCCCCAGCATTTT. Translating gives CASSELLNQPQHF.

The chain carries TRBV6-6 and TRBJ2-3, with 11 positions matching TRBD2. The CDR3 spans 16 residues. Looked up from germline, CDR1 is MNHNY and CDR2 is SVGAGI (reference sequence). Trimming took 6 bases from V and 0 from J; bases not matched to a gene: 5. The CDR3 DNA reads TGTGCCAGCAGAACTACTAGCGGGGGTAGCACAGATACGCAGTATTTT. Protein product: CASRTTSGGSTDTQYF.

This clone has just a few counts. The chain links TRBV7-9 to TRBJ2-7; D gene uncertain. Germline CDR1 SEHNR, CDR2 FQNEAQ (reference sequence). Trimming pared 1 base from V and 5 bases from J, leaving 3 bases between. The CDR3 runs to 11 residues. The CDR3: CASSLDNEQYF. CDR3 in DNA: TGTGCCAGCAGCTTAGACAACGAGCAGTACTTC.

The chain couples TRBV19 to TRBJ2-2; D call uncertain. Germline V lookup: CDR1 LNHDA, CDR2 SQIVND (reference sequence). This CDR3 has 14 residues. The V end was cut by 7 bases, the J end by 3 bases, with 12 bases between. The CDR3 DNA reads as TGTGCCAGTAACGGCAGGTGGGACACCGGGGAGCTGTTTTTT. This translates into CASNGRWDTGELFF.

The V and J genes are TRBV7-9 and TRBJ2-1; D ambiguous. The ends were cut back, 4 bases at V and 9 bases at J, with 25 bases in the middle. This CDR3 is built from 17 residues. From germline, CDR1 is SEHNR and CDR2 FQNEAQ (reference sequence). The CDR3: CASSSRPTLKPPGEQFF. In DNA form, the CDR3 reads TGTGCCAGCAGCTCTAGGCCTACACTAAAACCGCCGGGTGAGCAGTTCTTC. Variable domain in full (rest from reference TRBV7-9 and TRBJ2-1): DTGVSQNPRHKITKRGQNVTFRCDPISEHNRLYWYRQTLGQGPEFLTYFQNEAQLEKSRLLSDRFSAERPKGSFSTLEIQRTEQGDSAMYLCASSSRPTLKPPGEQFFGPGTRLTVL.

This clone appeared a few times. J is TRBJ1-2 and V is TRBV19; 7 nucleotides agree with TRBD1. The V and J ends lost 5 bases and 8 bases, in that order; junction bases with no gene match: 11. Germline CDR1 reads LNHDA; CDR2 reads SQIVND (reference sequence). CDR3 length: 14 residues. The CDR3 sequence is CASSVLGQTDGYTF. CDR3 coding DNA: TGTGCCAGTAGTGTCTTGGGACAGACGGACGGCTACACCTTC.

This rearrangement joins TRBV25-1 to TRBJ2-7; 8 bases map to TRBD1. The CDR3 runs to 13 residues. Trimming took 4 bases from V and 3 from J; bases not matched to a gene: 2. The germline V gene has CDR1 MGHDK and CDR2 SYGVNS. This CDR3 is CASSAGQDYEQYF. For the CDR3, the DNA is TGTGCCAGCAGTGCGGGACAGGACTACGAGCAGTACTTC.

This clone occurred a few times. The chain carries TRBV29-1 and TRBJ2-3; 12 bases are a match to TRBD2. Germline values: CDR1 SQVTM, CDR2 ANQGSEA. This CDR3 region has 17 residues. Germline trimming cut 1 base from V and 0 bases from J; bases unmatched to any gene: 5. CDR3 sequence (DNA): TGCAGCGTTGAAGGGACTAGCGGGGTAATTAGCACAGATACGCAGTATTTT. It encodes CSVEGTSGVISTDTQYF.

This clone was seen once. The chain carries TRBV2 and TRBJ1-2; D unclear. V dropped 5 bases and J dropped 4 bases, with 11 bases sitting between them. Germline CDR1 SNHLY, CDR2 FYNNEI. The CDR3 extends over 13 amino acids. Here the CDR3 reads CASSYRISYGYTF. The CDR3 DNA is TGTGCCAGCAGTTATCGTATTTCCTATGGCTACACCTTC. The complete variable domain, with remaining parts taken from reference TRBV2 and TRBJ1-2, reads EPEVTQTPSHQVTQMGQEVILRCVPISNHLYFYWYRQILGQKVEFLVSFYNNEISEKSEIFDDQFSVERPDGSNFTLKIRSTKLEDSAMYFCASSYRISYGYTFGSGTRLTVV.

The genes are TRBV5-1 and TRBJ1-2; D remains ambiguous. Germline values: CDR1 SGHRS, CDR2 YFSETQ. This CDR3 has 14 amino acids. The ends were cut back, 0 bases at V and 8 bases at J, with 14 bases in the middle. The CDR3: CASSLAGILVGYTF. Here the CDR3 DNA reads TGCGCCAGCAGCTTGGCCGGGATACTGGTGGGCTACACCTTC.

This chain links TRBV7-8 with TRBJ2-7; tentatively, D is TRBD1 (6 bases). V lost 0 bases and J 0 bases, leaving 15 bases between the germline ends. Per germline, CDR1 SGHVS and CDR2 FQNEAQ. This CDR3 spans 17 amino acids. CDR3 DNA: TGTGCCAGCAGCTTAGCGGGGGCAGGATCAGTCTCCTACGAGCAGTACTTC. This codes for CASSLAGAGSVSYEQYF.

This clone was counted between two and nine times. This chain joins TRBV30 and TRBJ2-3, with D uncertain. In germline, CDR1 is GTSNPN, CDR2 SVGIG (reference sequence). With 0 bases removed from V and 0 bases from J, the gap between germline ends came to 7 bases. CDR3 length: 14 amino acids. The CDR3 DNA is TGTGCCTGGAGTGTGGCGGAAAGCACAGATACGCAGTATTTT. Amino acids: CAWSVAESTDTQYF. The full variable domain, its missing parts supplied by reference TRBV30 and TRBJ2-3, is SQTIHQWPATLVQPVGSPLSLECTVEGTSNPNLYWYRQAAGRGLQLLFYSVGIGQISSEVPQNLSASRPQDRQFILSSKKLLLSDSGFYLCAWSVAESTDTQYFGPGTRLTVL.

In DNA form, the CDR3 reads TGTGCCAGCAGCTCTCTACTAGCGGGAGACCGCACAGATACGCAGTATTTT. Translated: CASSSLLAGDRTDTQYF. V usage is TRBV5-6 and J usage is TRBJ2-3, with TRBD2 identical over 11 bases. The CDR3 covers 17 residues. V lost 3 bases and J lost 1; bases outside the gene matches: 7. Germline assignment: CDR1 SGHDT and CDR2 YYEEEE.

In its sample, this clone was seen a few times. The V and J genes are TRBV7-2 and TRBJ2-7, with 14 bases that match TRBD2. Germline V gene sequence: CDR1 SGHTA, CDR2 FQGNSA. The length of the CDR3 is 15 residues. The V gene end was trimmed by 5 bases and the J gene end by 6 bases; junction bases not matched to a gene: 6. The chain's CDR3 is CASSTGLAGVAEQYF. CDR3 nucleotide sequence: TGTGCCAGCAGCACGGGACTAGCGGGAGTAGCCGAGCAGTACTTC.

The J gene is TRBJ2-7, the V gene TRBV6-1, with 8 bases fitting TRBD1. Germline V gene lookup returns CDR1 MNHNS and CDR2 SASEGT. With V trimmed by 5 bases and J by 5 bases, 8 bases remained unmatched. The CDR3 is 14 amino acids. The CDR3 sequence: CASSKRQGIDEQYF. In nucleotides, the CDR3 is TGTGCCAGCAGTAAGAGACAGGGGATCGACGAGCAGTACTTC.

V and J are TRBV29-1 and TRBJ1-1; D not resolved. The V gene lost 4 bases and the J gene lost 6 bases, with 12 bases spanning the gap. The CDR3 contains 12 residues. The V gene's germline CDR1 is SQVTM and CDR2 ANQGSEA. The CDR3 DNA reads TGCAGCGTTGTTCGTAGTATCCCTGAAGCTTTCTTT. It codes for CSVVRSIPEAFF.

CDR3 nucleotides: TGCGCCAGCAGCCAAGAATTGAGGGATAGCACAGATACGCAGTATTTT. Protein product: CASSQELRDSTDTQYF. This sequence joins TRBV4-3 and TRBJ2-3; possible D gene TRBD2, 5 bases. Trimming removed 0 bases at V and 0 bases at J, with 10 bases between. CDR1 is LGHNA and CDR2 is YSLEER in the germline V gene. The CDR3 has 16 amino acids.

The genes are TRBV5-1 and TRBJ2-6, with D possibly TRBD2 on 5 matching bases. Germline V gives CDR1 SGHRS, CDR2 YFSETQ. This CDR3 has 14 amino acids. V lost 7 bases to trimming and J lost 0 bases, with 8 bases between them. The CDR3 nucleotides are TGCGCCAGCCGCGGACTCTCTGGGGCCAACGTCCTGACTTTC. As protein: CASRGLSGANVLTF.